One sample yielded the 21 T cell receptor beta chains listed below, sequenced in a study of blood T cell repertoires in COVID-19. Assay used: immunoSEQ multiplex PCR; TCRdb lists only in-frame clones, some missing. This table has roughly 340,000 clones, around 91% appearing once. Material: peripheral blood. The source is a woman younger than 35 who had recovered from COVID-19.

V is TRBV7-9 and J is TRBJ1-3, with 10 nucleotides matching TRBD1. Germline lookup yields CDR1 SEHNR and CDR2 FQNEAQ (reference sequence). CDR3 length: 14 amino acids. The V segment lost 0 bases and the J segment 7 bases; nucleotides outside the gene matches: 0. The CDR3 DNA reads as TGTGCCAGCAGCTTAGCGGACAGGGGGAACACCATATATTTT. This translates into CASSLADRGNTIYF.

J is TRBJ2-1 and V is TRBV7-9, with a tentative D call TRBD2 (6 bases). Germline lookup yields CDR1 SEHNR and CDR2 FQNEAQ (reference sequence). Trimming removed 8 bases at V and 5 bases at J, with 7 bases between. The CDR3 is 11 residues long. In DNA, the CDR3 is TGTGCCAGCGAGCGGGACAATGAGCAGTTCTTC. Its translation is CASERDNEQFF.

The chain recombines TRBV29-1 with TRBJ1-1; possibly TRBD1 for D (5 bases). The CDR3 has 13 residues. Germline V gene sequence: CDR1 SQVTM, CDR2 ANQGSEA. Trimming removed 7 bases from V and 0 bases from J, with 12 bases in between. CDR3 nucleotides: TGCAGCGCTGGGGGGGAAATGAACACTGAAGCTTTCTTT. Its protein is CSAGGEMNTEAFF.

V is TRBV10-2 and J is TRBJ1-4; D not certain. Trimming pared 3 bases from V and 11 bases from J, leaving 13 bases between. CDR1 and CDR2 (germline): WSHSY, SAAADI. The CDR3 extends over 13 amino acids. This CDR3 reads CASSDLVTAKLFF. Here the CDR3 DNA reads TGCGCCAGCAGTGATCTGGTTACAGCTAAACTGTTTTTT.

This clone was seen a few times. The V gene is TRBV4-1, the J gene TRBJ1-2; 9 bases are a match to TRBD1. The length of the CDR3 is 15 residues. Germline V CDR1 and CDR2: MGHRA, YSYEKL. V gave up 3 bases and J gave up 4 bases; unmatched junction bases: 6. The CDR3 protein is CASSQTGTGLYGYTF. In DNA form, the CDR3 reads TGCGCCAGCAGCCAGACCGGGACAGGGCTCTATGGCTACACCTTC.

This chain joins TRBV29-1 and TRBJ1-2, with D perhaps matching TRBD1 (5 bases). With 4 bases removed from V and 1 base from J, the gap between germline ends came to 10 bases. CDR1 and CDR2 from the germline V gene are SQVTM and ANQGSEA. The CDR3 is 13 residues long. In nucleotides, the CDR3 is TGCAGCGTTGTCTCAGGGTTTAACTATGGCTACACCTTC. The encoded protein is CSVVSGFNYGYTF.

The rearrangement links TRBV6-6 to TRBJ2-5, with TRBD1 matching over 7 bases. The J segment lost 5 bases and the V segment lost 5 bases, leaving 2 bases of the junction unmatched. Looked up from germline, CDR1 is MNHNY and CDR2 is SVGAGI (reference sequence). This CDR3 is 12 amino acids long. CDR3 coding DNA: TGTGCCAGCAGTCCGGACAGGGAGACCCAGTACTTC. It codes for CASSPDRETQYF.

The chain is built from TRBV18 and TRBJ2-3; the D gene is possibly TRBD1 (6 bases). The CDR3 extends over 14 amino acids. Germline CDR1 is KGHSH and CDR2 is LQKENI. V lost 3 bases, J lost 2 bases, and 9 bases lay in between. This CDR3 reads CASSPDRTTDTQYF. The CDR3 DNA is TGTGCCAGCTCACCCGACAGGACCACAGATACGCAGTATTTT. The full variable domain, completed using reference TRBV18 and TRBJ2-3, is NAGVMQNPRHLVRRRGQEARLRCSPMKGHSHVYWYRQLPEEGLKFMVYLQKENIIDESGMPKERFSAEFPKEGPSILRIQQVVRGDSAAYFCASSPDRTTDTQYFGPGTRLTVL.

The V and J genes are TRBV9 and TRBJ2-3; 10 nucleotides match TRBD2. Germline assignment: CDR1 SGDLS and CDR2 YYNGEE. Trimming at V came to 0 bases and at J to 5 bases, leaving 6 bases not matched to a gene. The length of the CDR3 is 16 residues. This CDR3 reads CASSVATSGIEDTQYF. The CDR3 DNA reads TGTGCCAGCAGCGTAGCTACTAGCGGGATTGAAGATACGCAGTATTTT. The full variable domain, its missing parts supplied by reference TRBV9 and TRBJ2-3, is DSGVTQTPKHLITATGQRVTLRCSPRSGDLSVYWYQQSLDQGLQFLIQYYNGEERAKGNILERFSAQQFPDLHSELNLSSLELGDSALYFCASSVATSGIEDTQYFGPGTRLTVL.

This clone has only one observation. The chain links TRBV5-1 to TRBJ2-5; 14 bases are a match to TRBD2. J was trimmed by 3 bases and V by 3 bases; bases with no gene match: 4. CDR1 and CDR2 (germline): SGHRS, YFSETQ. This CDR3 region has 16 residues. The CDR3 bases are TGCGCCAGCAGCTACGGGACTAGCGGGAGAGAAGAGACCCAGTACTTC. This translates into CASSYGTSGREETQYF. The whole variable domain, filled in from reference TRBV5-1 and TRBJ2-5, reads KAGVTQTPRYLIKTRGQQVTLSCSPISGHRSVSWYQQTPGQGLQFLFEYFSETQRNKGNFPGRFSGRQFSNSRSEMNVSTLELGDSALYLCASSYGTSGREETQYFGPGTRLLVL.

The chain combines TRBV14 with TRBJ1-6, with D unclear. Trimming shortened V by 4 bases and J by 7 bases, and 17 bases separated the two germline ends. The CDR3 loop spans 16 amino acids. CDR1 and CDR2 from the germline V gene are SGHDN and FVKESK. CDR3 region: CASSLRPNPRNSPLHF. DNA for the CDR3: TGTGCCAGCAGCCTAAGACCCAACCCTAGGAATTCACCCCTCCACTTT.

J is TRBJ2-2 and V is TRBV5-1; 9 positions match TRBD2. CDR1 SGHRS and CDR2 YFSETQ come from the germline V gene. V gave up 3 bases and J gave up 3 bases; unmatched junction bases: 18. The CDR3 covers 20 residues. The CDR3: CASSSPSGILRGPDTGELFF. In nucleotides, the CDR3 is TGCGCCAGCAGCTCCCCTAGCGGGATCCTAAGAGGGCCTGACACCGGGGAGCTGTTTTTT.

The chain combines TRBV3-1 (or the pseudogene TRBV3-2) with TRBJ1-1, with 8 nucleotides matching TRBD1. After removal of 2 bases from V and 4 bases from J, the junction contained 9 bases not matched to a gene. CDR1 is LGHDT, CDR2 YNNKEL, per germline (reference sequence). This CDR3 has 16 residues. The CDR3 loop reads CASSQPRQGISTEAFF. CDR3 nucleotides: TGTGCCAGCAGCCAACCTCGACAGGGGATAAGCACTGAAGCTTTCTTT.

In DNA form, the CDR3 reads TGTGCCAGCAGTCCCCTCGGGAGAGGGATCTCCTACGAGCAGTACGTC. Residues: CASSPLGRGISYEQYV. V gene TRBV27 combines with J gene TRBJ2-7, with a tentative D call TRBD2 (6 bases). This CDR3 spans 16 amino acids. Trimming removed 5 bases at V and 0 bases at J, with 17 bases between. The germline CDR1 and CDR2 sequences are MNHEY and SMNVEV (reference sequence).

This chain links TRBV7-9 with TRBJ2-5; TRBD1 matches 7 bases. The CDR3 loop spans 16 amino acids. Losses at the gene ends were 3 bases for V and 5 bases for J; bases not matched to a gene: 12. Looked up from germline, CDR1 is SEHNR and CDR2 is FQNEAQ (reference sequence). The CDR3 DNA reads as TGTGCCAGCAGCTTCCGGACAGGACTGGGGATCGAGACCCAGTACTTC. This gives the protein CASSFRTGLGIETQYF.

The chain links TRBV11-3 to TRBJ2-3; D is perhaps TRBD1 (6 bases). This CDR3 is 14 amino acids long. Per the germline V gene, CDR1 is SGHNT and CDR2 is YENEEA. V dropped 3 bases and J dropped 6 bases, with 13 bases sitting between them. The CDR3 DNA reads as TGTGCCAGCAGCTTTACAGGGTTTAGGGATACGCAGTATTTT. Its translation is CASSFTGFRDTQYF. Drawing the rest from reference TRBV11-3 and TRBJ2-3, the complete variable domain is EAGVVQSPRYKIIEKKQPVAFWCNPISGHNTLYWYLQNLGQGPELLIRYENEEAVDDSQLPKDRFSAERLKGVDSTLKIQPAELGDSAVYLCASSFTGFRDTQYFGPGTRLTVL.

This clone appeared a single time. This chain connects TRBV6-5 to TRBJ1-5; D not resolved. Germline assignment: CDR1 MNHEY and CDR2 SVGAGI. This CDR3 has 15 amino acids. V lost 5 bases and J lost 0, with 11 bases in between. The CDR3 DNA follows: TGTGCCAGCAGTCGGGGTAGGTATAGCAATCAGCCCCAGCATTTT. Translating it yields CASSRGRYSNQPQHF.

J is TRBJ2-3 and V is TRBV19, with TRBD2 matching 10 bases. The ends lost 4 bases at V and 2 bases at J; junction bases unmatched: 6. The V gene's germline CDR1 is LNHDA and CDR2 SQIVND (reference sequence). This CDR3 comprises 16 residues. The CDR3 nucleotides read TGTGCCAGTAGTACCCGGACTAGCGGATACACAGATACGCAGTATTTT. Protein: CASSTRTSGYTDTQYF.

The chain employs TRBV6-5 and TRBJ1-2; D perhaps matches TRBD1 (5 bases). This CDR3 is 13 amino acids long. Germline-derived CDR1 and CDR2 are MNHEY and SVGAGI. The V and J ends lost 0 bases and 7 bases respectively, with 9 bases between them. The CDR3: CASSYSSRAGYTF. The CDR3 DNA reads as TGTGCCAGCAGTTACTCGAGCAGGGCTGGCTACACCTTC.

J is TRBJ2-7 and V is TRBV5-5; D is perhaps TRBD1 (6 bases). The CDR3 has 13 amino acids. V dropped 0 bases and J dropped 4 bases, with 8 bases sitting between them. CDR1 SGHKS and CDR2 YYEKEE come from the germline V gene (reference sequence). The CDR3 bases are TGTGCCAGCAGCTTGGATGACAGGTACGAGCAGTACGTC. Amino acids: CASSLDDRYEQYV.

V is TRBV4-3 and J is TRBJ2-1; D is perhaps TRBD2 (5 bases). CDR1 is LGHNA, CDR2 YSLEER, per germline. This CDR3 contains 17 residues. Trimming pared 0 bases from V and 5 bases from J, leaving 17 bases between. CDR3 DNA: TGCGCCAGCAGCCAAGATCTGAAGGCGGGTGGTAACAATGAGCAGTTCTTC. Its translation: CASSQDLKAGGNNEQFF.